These 28 T cell receptor beta chains were sequenced from one sample in a study of blood T cell repertoires in COVID-19. Generated by immunoSEQ multiplex PCR, the TCRdb table keeps only in-frame clones and is missing some. The data show roughly 500,000 clones, roughly 87% seen once. Sequences were obtained from peripheral blood. The origin of the receptors is a man in his late teens or twenties with COVID-19, enrolled during active disease.

V and J are TRBV28 and TRBJ2-1, with TRBD2 as a possible D gene (5 bases). CDR3 length: 12 residues. Germline CDR1 MDHEN, CDR2 SYDVKM. The V end was cut by 4 bases, the J end by 10 bases, with 11 bases between. Here the CDR3 DNA reads TGTGCCAGCAGTTCCGAGGGTGGGGAGCAGTTCTTC. It encodes CASSSEGGEQFF.

On this clone: This specimen includes other DNA sequences encoding the same CDR3. The chain is built from TRBV12-3 or TRBV12-4 and TRBJ2-3; D is undetermined. The CDR3 loop spans 11 amino acids. Deletions cut 3 bases from V and 5 bases from J, with 3 bases between. CDR3 in amino acids: CASSFLDTQYF. CDR3 coding DNA: TGTGCCAGCAGTTTTCTAGATACGCAGTATTTT.

This clone was found once. Other DNA sequences in this sample translate to the same CDR3. The chain combines TRBV9 with TRBJ2-5; D gene ambiguous. The CDR3 is 12 amino acids. The germline V and J ends were trimmed by 0 bases and 4 bases, with 4 bases remaining between them. The germline V gene has CDR1 SGDLS and CDR2 YYNGEE. CDR3: CASSVGGETQYF. CDR3 DNA sequence: TGTGCCAGCAGCGTAGGCGGAGAGACCCAGTACTTC.

This clone was counted only a few times. The chain employs TRBV11-3 and TRBJ2-7; TRBD1 matches 10 bases. With 9 bases clipped from V and 5 bases from J, the junction kept 7 bases outside the gene matches. Germline CDR1 SGHNT, CDR2 YENEEA. The CDR3 sequence is 13 residues long. DNA for the CDR3: TGTGCCAGTAGGGACAGGGGAAGCGACGAGCAGTACTTC. This sequence encodes CASRDRGSDEQYF.

The chain carries TRBV7-9 and TRBJ2-6; perhaps TRBD1 as D (8 bases). Germline V gene data show CDR1 as SEHNR and CDR2 as FQNEAQ (reference sequence). The CDR3 runs 17 residues. V dropped 8 bases and J dropped 1 base, with 18 bases sitting between them. CDR3 amino acids: CASPRTGRVSGANVLTF. CDR3 DNA sequence: TGTGCCAGCCCTCGGACAGGGAGGGTTTCTGGGGCCAACGTCCTGACTTTC.

CDR3 region: CASSWGQLQETQYF. In DNA form, the CDR3 reads TGTGCCAGCAGTTGGGGACAGCTCCAAGAGACCCAGTACTTC. The chain carries TRBV6-5 and TRBJ2-5; 7 positions match TRBD1. The germline CDR1 and CDR2 sequences are MNHEY and SVGAGI. V shed 4 bases and J 1 base; nucleotides not matched to a gene: 3. This CDR3 region has 14 residues.

V gene TRBV15 combines with J gene TRBJ2-7, with 7 bases aligning to TRBD1. CDR1 and CDR2 (germline): LNHNV, YYDKDF (reference sequence). V lost 0 bases to trimming and J lost 2 bases; unmatched junction nucleotides: 4. This CDR3 region has 15 residues. The CDR3 bases are TGTGCCACCAGCAGAGAACTTGGACAGGCCTACGAGCAGTACTTC. This codes for CATSRELGQAYEQYF.

The chain has TRBV6-2 or TRBV6-3 and TRBJ2-3; 14 bases align to TRBD2. The CDR3 extends over 19 amino acids. Germline V lookup: CDR1 MNHEY, CDR2 SVGEGT. The J segment lost 0 bases and the V segment lost 1 base, leaving 6 bases of the junction unmatched. CDR3 coding DNA: TGTGCCAGCAGTTACTTCATGGGACTAGCGGGAGCGAGCACAGATACGCAGTATTTT. This translates into CASSYFMGLAGASTDTQYF.

The CDR3 loop is CASSIGGRGVAFF. CDR3 nucleotides: TGTGCCAGTAGTATAGGCGGCCGGGGGGTCGCTTTCTTT. The rearrangement joins TRBV19 to TRBJ1-1; tentative D call: TRBD1 (5 bases). The ends were cut back, 1 base at V and 11 bases at J, with 14 bases in the middle. The CDR3 runs to 13 residues. CDR1 is LNHDA, CDR2 SQIVND, per germline (reference sequence). Complete variable domain (other parts from reference TRBV19 and TRBJ1-1): DGGITQSPKYLFRKEGQNVTLSCEQNLNHDAMYWYRQDPGQGLRLIYYSQIVNDFQKGDIAEGYSVSREKKESFPLTVTSAQKNPTAFYLCASSIGGRGVAFFGQGTRLTVV.

CDR3: CASSVGTRPGYNEQFF. The CDR3 DNA follows: TGTGCCAGCAGCGTGGGGACTAGACCGGGATACAATGAGCAGTTCTTC. V and J are TRBV9 and TRBJ2-1; TRBD2 matches 8 bases. The ends lost 2 bases at V and 4 bases at J; junction bases unmatched: 8. The germline V gene encodes CDR1 SGDLS and CDR2 YYNGEE. The CDR3 totals 16 residues.

This clone was counted only a few times. This sequence joins TRBV7-9 and TRBJ1-2; 8 bases agree with TRBD1. CDR1 is SEHNR and CDR2 is FQNEAQ in the germline V gene (reference sequence). With 5 bases clipped from V and 5 bases from J, the junction kept 4 bases outside the gene matches. CDR3 length: 13 residues. The CDR3 nucleotides read TGTGCCAGCAGCGCCGGACAGGGTTATGGCTACACCTTC. It translates to CASSAGQGYGYTF.

The chain employs TRBV5-1 and TRBJ2-1; D possibly corresponds to TRBD2 (6 bases). This CDR3 has 16 amino acids. Germline V lookup: CDR1 SGHRS, CDR2 YFSETQ. Trimming left V 4 bases short and J 1 base short, with 15 bases between. CDR3: CASSTGLSLSYNEQFF. The CDR3 coding sequence is TGCGCCAGCAGCACAGGACTATCTCTATCCTACAATGAGCAGTTCTTC. The variable domain in full, completed from reference TRBV5-1 and TRBJ2-1, reads KAGVTQTPRYLIKTRGQQVTLSCSPISGHRSVSWYQQTPGQGLQFLFEYFSETQRNKGNFPGRFSGRQFSNSRSEMNVSTLELGDSALYLCASSTGLSLSYNEQFFGPGTRLTVL.

The V call is TRBV3-1 (or the pseudogene TRBV3-2), the J call TRBJ2-6; 9 nucleotides match TRBD1. Germline assignment: CDR1 LGHDT and CDR2 YNNKEL (reference sequence). The V gene end was trimmed by 4 bases and the J gene end by 0 bases; junction bases not matched to a gene: 13. CDR3 length equals 20 residues. Here the CDR3 reads CASSRKTGTGRFSGANVLTF. In nucleotides, the CDR3 is TGTGCCAGCAGCCGAAAGACCGGGACAGGGAGGTTCTCTGGGGCCAACGTCCTGACTTTC.

V gene TRBV5-1 combines with J gene TRBJ1-3; the D gene is possibly TRBD1 (5 bases). Trimming removed 7 bases from V and 0 bases from J, with 26 bases in between. Per germline, CDR1 SGHRS and CDR2 YFSETQ. The CDR3 runs 19 residues. Here the CDR3 DNA reads TGCGCCAGCGGCCCACCGCCACACGACAGTTCTAACTCTGGAAACACCATATATTTT. This gives the protein CASGPPPHDSSNSGNTIYF.

This chain uses TRBV19 with TRBJ2-1; a possible D gene is TRBD1 (6 bases). Germline V gene data show CDR1 as LNHDA and CDR2 as SQIVND (reference sequence). This CDR3 is built from 12 residues. Between the trimmed V and J ends, which lost 6 bases and 12 bases, there was a span of 15 bases. Here the CDR3 DNA reads TGTGCCAGTAGCGGACAGACTGGTAGGCAGTTCTTC. Translated, it gives CASSGQTGRQFF.

CDR3 in amino acids: CASSLWTEQETQYF. For the CDR3, the DNA is TGTGCCAGCAGCCTCTGGACAGAACAAGAGACCCAGTACTTC. The chain links TRBV5-6 to TRBJ2-5; perhaps TRBD1 as D (6 bases). The CDR3 extends over 14 amino acids. The germline CDR1 and CDR2 sequences are SGHDT and YYEEEE. Trimming left V 4 bases short and J 2 bases short, with 12 bases between.

V usage is TRBV4-1 and J usage is TRBJ1-3; the match to TRBD1 covers 8 bases. The germline V gene encodes CDR1 MGHRA and CDR2 YSYEKL. CDR3 length equals 16 residues. The junction had 6 bases not matched to a gene; V was cut back by 0 bases and J by 5 bases. CDR3 nucleotide sequence: TGCGCCAGCAGCCAAGATCCGAGGACAGGGAGAAACACCATATATTTT. This gives the protein CASSQDPRTGRNTIYF.

Comments on this clone: The junction departs from germline at one end; a sequencing error may be responsible. The chain carries TRBV5-1 and TRBJ2-3; D is unresolved. The CDR3 spans 14 residues. Germline assignment: CDR1 SGHRS and CDR2 YFSETQ. CDR3 sequence (DNA): TGCGCCACCAGCGTGGGCGCGAGCACAGATACGCAGTATTTT. Translating gives CATSVGASTDTQYF.

The chain couples TRBV30 to TRBJ2-3; D gene unclear. The CDR3 is 14 amino acids. V dropped 3 bases and J dropped 2 bases, with 12 bases sitting between them. Germline V CDR1 and CDR2: GTSNPN, SVGIG (reference sequence). The CDR3 DNA sequence: TGTGCCTGGAGCTGGGCACGAGCCACAGATACGCAGTATTTT. The encoded protein is CAWSWARATDTQYF.

This chain uses TRBV6-6 with TRBJ2-4; D gene unclear. Per the germline V gene, CDR1 is MNHNY and CDR2 is SVGAGI (reference sequence). CDR3 length: 17 residues. V was pared by 5 bases and J by 0 bases, with 17 bases between. CDR3 sequence (DNA): TGTGCCAGCAGTCGAGGCTTAGCCCGTCTAGCCAAAAACATTCAGTACTTC. It encodes CASSRGLARLAKNIQYF.

This clone appeared once. The V and J genes are TRBV15 and TRBJ2-3, with a possible D match to TRBD1 (6 bases). This CDR3 is 14 amino acids long. Germline V gene sequence: CDR1 LNHNV, CDR2 YYDKDF (reference sequence). Trimming cost V 5 bases and J 4 bases, with 13 bases left between them. The CDR3, as DNA: TGTGCCACCAGCCTCGACAGGTCCCCAGATACGCAGTATTTT. Encoded protein: CATSLDRSPDTQYF.

This sequence joins TRBV10-1 and TRBJ2-7, with TRBD1 identical over 8 bases. There are 15 residues in the CDR3. CDR1 is WNHNN and CDR2 is SYGVQD in the germline V gene (reference sequence). V gave up 6 bases and J gave up 1 base; unmatched junction bases: 8. Here the CDR3 DNA reads TGCGCCAGCAGCCCCGACAGGGGTCGATCCTACGAGCAGTACTTC. Translation gives CASSPDRGRSYEQYF.

The sample holds one count of this clone. The V call is TRBV6-5, the J call TRBJ1-6, with no clear D. Germline V gene sequence: CDR1 MNHEY, CDR2 SVGAGI. The length of the CDR3 is 12 residues. Trimming cost V 4 bases and J 8 bases, with 6 bases left between them. The CDR3 nucleotides read TGTGCCAGCAGTTTTCGTGATTCACCCCTCCACTTT. Protein: CASSFRDSPLHF.

This chain uses TRBV27 with TRBJ2-7; tentative D call: TRBD1 (6 bases). The CDR3 totals 12 residues. The germline V and J ends were trimmed by 5 bases and 4 bases, with 9 bases remaining between them. Germline CDR1 MNHEY, CDR2 SMNVEV (reference sequence). DNA for the CDR3: TGTGCCAGCAGTCCACAGGGATACGAGCAGTACTTC. Translating gives CASSPQGYEQYF.

The chain uses TRBV18 and TRBJ2-1; weak D call: TRBD2 (5 bases). Deletions cut 1 base from V and 2 bases from J, with 12 bases between. The germline V gene encodes CDR1 KGHSH and CDR2 LQKENI. CDR3 size: 16 residues. CDR3 DNA: TGTGCCAGCTCACCACAGTTAACGGGAACCTACAATGAGCAGTTCTTC. Its protein is CASSPQLTGTYNEQFF.

This clone was counted a single time. In DNA form, the CDR3 reads TGTGCCAGCAGCCGGGATGTCTACAATGAGCAGTTCTTC. It codes for CASSRDVYNEQFF. The genes are TRBV11-2 and TRBJ2-1; a weak D match, TRBD2 (5 bases). Trimming cost V 5 bases and J 3 bases, with 8 bases left between them. The CDR3 spans 13 residues. The germline gives CDR1 SGHAT, CDR2 FQNNGV.

This chain uses TRBV5-5 with TRBJ1-1; weak D call: TRBD1 (5 bases). The CDR3 consists of 13 residues. CDR1 SGHKS and CDR2 YYEKEE come from the germline V gene (reference sequence). V was pared by 4 bases and J by 6 bases, with 13 bases between. CDR3 in amino acids: CASSGAQVPEAFF. The CDR3 nucleotides are TGTGCCAGCAGCGGGGCACAGGTCCCTGAAGCTTTCTTT.

The chain couples TRBV4-1 to TRBJ2-7; TRBD2 is a possible D gene (6 bases). The CDR3 is made up of 16 amino acids. Trimming pared 2 bases from V and 7 bases from J, leaving 21 bases between. The V gene's germline CDR1 is MGHRA and CDR2 YSYEKL. The CDR3, as DNA: TGCGCCAGCAGCCAAACCGGGACTCCCTTTGGAGGGGAGCAGTACTTC. This translates into CASSQTGTPFGGEQYF.